One sample yielded the 5 T cell receptor beta chains listed below, sequenced in a study of identifying expanded T cells in peripheral blood (dated by TCRdb to about 2019). Library preparation employed the immunoSEQ multiplex PCR assay. TCRdb mirrors the immuneACCESS table, restricted to in-frame sequences. Some clones are absent from its copies; in checked studies, under half trace to an unresolved V gene, and the reason for the others is unknown. In this sample the table shows more than 45,000 clones, about 83% of which occur a single time. Of the sample, around a sixth falls within the top ten clones. The sequenced sample consisted of blood. The origin of the receptors is a person between 18 and 70 years old in good health.

The chain combines TRBV6-5 with TRBJ1-5; D not resolved. CDR1 is MNHEY and CDR2 is SVGAGI in the germline V gene. The CDR3 is 13 amino acids. V gave up 4 bases and J gave up 0 bases, with 4 bases separating them. The CDR3 region has the DNA TGTGCCAGCAGTTTCTCTAGCAATCAGCCCCAGCATTTT. Its translation: CASSFSSNQPQHF.

The chain couples TRBV2 to TRBJ2-1, with no clear D. The germline gives CDR1 SNHLY, CDR2 FYNNEI. The CDR3 runs to 11 residues. Trimming took off 3 bases at V and 6 bases at J, with 3 bases between the two ends. CDR3 nucleotide sequence: TGTGCCAGCAGTGACGCCAATGAGCAGTTCTTC. Translating it yields CASSDANEQFF.

This CDR3 reads CASSVLAIQETQYF. In DNA form, the CDR3 reads TGTGCCAGCAGCGTGCTGGCGATCCAAGAGACCCAGTACTTC. V is TRBV5-5 and J is TRBJ2-5; D not resolved. The germline V gene encodes CDR1 SGHKS and CDR2 YYEKEE (reference sequence). Trimming took off 4 bases at V and 1 base at J, with 11 bases between the two ends. This CDR3 is 14 amino acids long.

V and J are TRBV7-2 and TRBJ2-3; D is ambiguous. The CDR3 is made up of 12 amino acids. The ends were cut back, 5 bases at V and 2 bases at J, with 5 bases in the middle. The germline V gene encodes CDR1 SGHTA and CDR2 FQGNSA. The DNA for the CDR3 is TGTGCCAGCAGCCCGTACACAGATACGCAGTATTTT. Its translation is CASSPYTDTQYF.

The V gene is TRBV7-9, the J gene TRBJ1-2; 9 bases are a match to TRBD1. This CDR3 comprises 14 residues. The junction had 7 bases not matched to a gene; V was cut back by 4 bases and J by 7 bases. CDR1 is SEHNR, CDR2 FQNEAQ, per germline (reference sequence). Here the CDR3 DNA reads TGTGCCAGCAGCTCAGCCACAGGGGGCGGTGGCTACACCTTC. Translation gives CASSSATGGGGYTF.